The entry below gives a single T cell receptor beta chain sequence along with its context. The antigen remains undetermined. The CDR3 runs 14 residues. The V gene lost 8 bases and the J gene lost 6 bases, with 17 bases spanning the gap. Germline CDR1 SNHLY, CDR2 FYNNEI. Separate from the approximately 650-subject first cohort, the approximately 120-subject validation cohort was the one that the donors belonged to. The data derive from a study of cytomegalovirus exposure and HLA in healthy donors. Study-level points and caveats: Most TCR sequences were rare, but some public TCRs occurred in many donors. Cytomegalovirus-associated status was assigned to 150 or so TCR beta chains.

The method was immunoSEQ multiplex PCR; TCRdb's version includes in-frame clones alone and lacks a portion of them. The sample carries roughly 140,000 clones, around nine tenths recorded once. The chain has TRBV2 and TRBJ1-5; D is ambiguous. Specimen: PBMCs. The clonotype was recovered from a man aged 18 to 29 in good health and CMV-seropositive. CDR3 sequence (DNA): TGTGCCAGCTTGGAACGGGGAAGAGGTCAGCCCCAGCATTTT. It is translated as CASLERGRGQPQHF.